This TCR beta chain was identified in a study of early T cells in non-severe SARS-CoV-2 infection (dated by TCRdb to the early 2020s). The study in broad terms: Bulk RNA from unsorted whole blood was used for TCR sequencing, so alpha and beta chains could not be paired. The full study reports these points: Matching against VDJdb was skewed toward anti-spike CD8 responses, likely underestimated virus-specific expansions, and missed private and CD4 specificities.

Set within a cohort of healthcare workers in London, UK, this nested case-control study involved weekly PCR testing of nasopharyngeal swabs along with blood sampling. Healthcare workers were recruited during the week of the UK lockdown, between 23 and 31 March 2020, and followed weekly for up to about 16 weeks. Libraries were constructed by 5' RACE. Sequenced on a NextSeq 500. Unique molecular identifiers were attached to individual cDNA molecules in the TCR library protocol so that sequencing error and PCR bias could be corrected. Both TCR alpha and beta chains were sequenced, and tight co-correlation was observed between alpha and beta sequence abundances in each sample. As for the authors' bioinformatics: V gene, J gene and CDR3 annotation of TCR sequences was performed with Decombinator V4. TCRs were defined as expanded if a significant change between any two time points was detected under a Poisson model with p below 0.0001. TCR abundances were normalised to the total number of TCRs sequenced per sample and were expressed as counts per million. VDJdb, accessed 1 November 2021, was searched for CMV, EBV and SARS-CoV-2 annotated TCRs, excluding TCRs annotated for multiple antigens. TCRdb reran the public reads through fastp at Q25 and MiXCR, keeping productive beta chains. All rows with the same CDR3 protein become a single entry with the most common DNA and genes. The authors' filters were not applied to this entry. In all, the sample holds about 50,000 distinct CDR3 sequences, and roughly 10% of those were seen once. The top ten clonotypes cover 6.5% of the sample.

A word on this clonotype: Which antigen it targets is not known. No per-base quality is available; no much larger clone lies one base away.

The sequence was obtained from an adult who was a healthcare worker with PCR-confirmed SARS-CoV-2 infection or an uninfected control (not recorded which). Specimen: whole blood.

The CDR3 reads as follows: CASSPSRWVTEAFF. The DNA is as follows: TGTGCCAGCAGCCCATCTCGGTGGGTTACTGAAGCTTTCTTT. The chain employs TRBV11-1 and TRBJ1-1; the D gene lacks a confident call. As encoded in the germline V gene (reference sequence), CDR1 is SGHAT while CDR2 is FQDESV. CDR3 length: 14 amino acids, cysteine to phenylalanine. The entry retains the CDR3 DNA only, 42 bases that are in frame from base 1. Cut back by 5 bases and 5 bases, the V and J ends lie 15 bases apart.